One sample yielded the 28 T cell receptor beta chains listed below, sequenced in a study of T cells after yellow fever vaccination. MiXCR was run by TCRdb on the 5' RACE reads, yielding one entry per CDR3 protein. The profile shows 100,000 to 150,000 distinct CDR3 sequences, approximately 7.1% of them singletons. This sample comprised CD4+ T cells sorted from PBMCs, obtained around 45 days after the first yellow fever vaccination. Every receptor here comes from a man aged 18 to 30 who received the YFV17D yellow fever vaccine.

Concerning this clonotype: This clone may be a read error of a much larger clone one base away. This chain joins TRBV5-1 and TRBJ2-6, with 9 bases identical to TRBD1. This CDR3 is built from 18 residues. CDR1 SGHRS and CDR2 YFSETQ come from the germline V gene. In DNA form, the CDR3 reads TGCGCCCGCAGCGGAGGACAGGGGCCCTACTCTGGGGCCAACGTCCTGACTTTC. Translated: CARSGGQGPYSGANVLTF.

This clonotype was seen ten or more times. This chain links TRBV5-1 with TRBJ2-3; 10 bases match TRBD2. Looked up from germline, CDR1 is SGHRS and CDR2 is YFSETQ. The CDR3 spans 16 residues. Unmatched junction bases numbered 7, after V lost 0 bases and J lost 6 bases. This CDR3 reads CASSLGQRGGSDTQYF. CDR3 in DNA: TGCGCCAGCAGCTTGGGACAGCGGGGGGGGTCTGATACGCAGTATTTT.

V is TRBV7-2 and J is TRBJ1-5, with D perhaps matching TRBD1 (6 bases). V dropped 1 base and J dropped 4 bases, with 11 bases sitting between them. The CDR3 is made up of 15 amino acids. Germline lookup yields CDR1 SGHTA and CDR2 FQGNSA. The CDR3 sequence: CASSLGTDRNQPQHF. CDR3 nucleotide sequence: TGTGCCAGCAGCTTAGGGACAGACAGAAATCAGCCCCAGCATTTT.

In its sample, this clonotype was seen many times. V usage is TRBV7-2 and J usage is TRBJ2-7, with 8 bases aligning to TRBD2. Trimming at V came to 8 bases and at J to 3 bases, leaving 9 bases not matched to a gene. The CDR3 spans 14 residues. Germline loops: CDR1 SGHTA, CDR2 FQGNSA. DNA of the CDR3: TGTGCCAGCGCTGCGGGGGGCATTCTCTACGAGCAGTACTTC. It yields the protein CASAAGGILYEQYF.

Ten or more counts support this clonotype. The chain combines TRBV10-2 with TRBJ2-3; D gene ambiguous. Trimming shortened V by 8 bases and J by 3 bases, and 15 bases separated the two germline ends. The germline CDR1 and CDR2 sequences are WSHSY and SAAADI. This CDR3 is built from 14 residues. Here the CDR3 reads CASGSSYRTDTQYF. CDR3 bases: TGCGCCAGCGGCTCCTCCTATAGAACAGATACGCAGTATTTT.

Ten or more counts support this clonotype. The chain uses TRBV12-3 or TRBV12-4 and TRBJ2-3, with 13 bases fitting TRBD2. CDR3 length: 16 amino acids. J lost 1 base, V lost 5 bases, and 3 bases had no gene match. The CDR3 is CASSPGLAGGTDTQYF. The CDR3 DNA is TGTGCCAGCAGTCCCGGACTAGCGGGGGGCACAGATACGCAGTATTTT.

This clonotype was counted ten times or more. The chain carries TRBV20-1 and TRBJ1-4; D may be TRBD1 (5 bases). CDR3 length: 14 amino acids. Germline CDR1 DFQATT, CDR2 SNEGSKA (reference sequence). The V gene lost 6 bases and the J gene lost 8 bases, with 19 bases spanning the gap. DNA of the CDR3: TGCAGTGCCTACTCGCCAGGAAGGGGAGAAAAACTGTTTTTT. Its protein is CSAYSPGRGEKLFF.

Many counts were recorded for this clonotype. The chain couples TRBV24-1 to TRBJ1-5; D is uncertain. Germline loops: CDR1 KGHDR, CDR2 SFDVKD. The CDR3 has 14 amino acids. The V gene lost 3 bases and the J gene lost 1 base, with 6 bases spanning the gap. The CDR3 is CATSDTASNQPQHF. CDR3 DNA sequence: TGTGCCACCAGTGATACTGCCAGCAATCAGCCCCAGCATTTT.

In this sample, this clonotype turned up many times. This rearrangement joins TRBV7-2 to TRBJ2-3; 7 bases agree with TRBD2. The CDR3 loop spans 13 amino acids. Germline CDR1 is SGHTA and CDR2 is FQGNSA. V lost 7 bases to trimming and J lost 6 bases; unmatched junction nucleotides: 7. This CDR3 reads CASKRGAPDTQYF. The CDR3 DNA sequence: TGTGCCAGCAAGCGGGGTGCCCCGGATACGCAGTATTTT.

This clonotype was picked up many times. The chain joins TRBV7-9 to TRBJ2-7; either TRBD1 or TRBD2 may supply D (5 bases each). The germline gives CDR1 SEHNR, CDR2 FQNEAQ (reference sequence). The length of the CDR3 is 14 residues. V lost 5 bases and J 7 bases, leaving 18 bases between the germline ends. The CDR3 spells CASSLTGARVEQYF. CDR3 nucleotides: TGTGCCAGCAGCCTCACCGGGGCCCGGGTGGAGCAGTACTTC.

This clonotype was seen ten or more times. The chain recombines TRBV5-8 with TRBJ1-1; no reliable D call. The V end lost 0 bases, the J end lost 3 bases, and 9 bases lay between the germline ends. Germline CDR1 SGHTS, CDR2 YDEGEE. The CDR3 sequence is 14 residues long. The CDR3 loop is CASSLVPVYTEAFF. CDR3 DNA: TGTGCCAGCAGCTTGGTGCCAGTTTACACTGAAGCTTTCTTT.

This clonotype was counted many times. V usage is TRBV12-3 or TRBV12-4 and J usage is TRBJ1-2; D uncertain. Trimming left V 3 bases short and J 1 base short, with 9 bases between. The CDR3 sequence is 14 residues long. The CDR3 is CASSFAGFNYGYTF. The CDR3 DNA is TGTGCCAGCAGTTTTGCGGGTTTTAACTATGGCTACACCTTC.

This clonotype was seen many times. This chain uses TRBV7-2 with TRBJ2-3, with 8 bases lining up with TRBD2. The CDR3 is made up of 15 amino acids. Trimming cost V 1 base and J 7 bases; bases outside gene matches: 7. Germline V gives CDR1 SGHTA, CDR2 FQGNSA. The CDR3, as DNA: TGTGCCAGCAGCTTAGGCCTAGCGGGTCCGTATACGCAGTATTTT. The encoded protein is CASSLGLAGPYTQYF.

This clonotype was recorded at least ten times. The chain has TRBV4-1 and TRBJ2-5, with 9 nucleotides matching TRBD1. The germline CDR1 and CDR2 sequences are MGHRA and YSYEKL. V shed 1 base and J 2 bases; nucleotides not matched to a gene: 2. This CDR3 has 15 amino acids. CDR3 residues: CASSQVDRGQETQYF. The CDR3 DNA reads TGCGCCAGCAGCCAAGTAGACAGGGGGCAAGAGACCCAGTACTTC.

This clonotype was found many times. The CDR3 DNA sequence: TGCAGTGCCGACCAGGGACTAGCGGCGCGGGTCGAGCAGTACGTC. Translating it yields CSADQGLAARVEQYV. The chain joins TRBV20-1 to TRBJ2-7; 11 bases are a match to TRBD2. After removal of 6 bases from V and 6 bases from J, the junction contained 13 bases not matched to a gene. This CDR3 is 15 amino acids long. Germline V CDR1 and CDR2: DFQATT, SNEGSKA (reference sequence).

This clonotype was detected many times. V and J are TRBV29-1 and TRBJ2-1; 9 nucleotides agree with TRBD1. The J segment lost 6 bases and the V segment lost 6 bases, leaving 12 bases of the junction unmatched. Germline CDR1 is SQVTM and CDR2 is ANQGSEA. There are 15 residues in the CDR3. CDR3 sequence: CSVGLFSGQGNEQFF. The CDR3 DNA follows: TGCAGCGTAGGGCTGTTTTCGGGACAGGGCAATGAGCAGTTCTTC.

This clonotype was picked up many times. The V and J genes are TRBV15 and TRBJ1-5; D ambiguous. The germline V gene has CDR1 LNHNV and CDR2 YYDKDF (reference sequence). Between the trimmed V and J ends, which lost 0 bases and 7 bases, there was a span of 7 bases. There are 13 residues in the CDR3. The chain's CDR3 is CATSRDSEQPQHF. The DNA for the CDR3 is TGTGCCACCAGCAGAGATTCGGAACAGCCCCAGCATTTT.

Worth noting for this clonotype: Given a much more abundant clone one base away, this may be a read error. V is TRBV6-1 and J is TRBJ1-3; D unclear. The CDR3 consists of 15 residues. Germline V gene data show CDR1 as MNHNS and CDR2 as SASEGT. The V and J ends lost 6 bases and 1 base respectively, with 13 bases between them. The DNA of the CDR3 is TGTGCCAGCAGCCAGGTTAGGAGGTCTGGAAACACCATATATTTT. Its protein is CASSQVRRSGNTIYF.

This clonotype was counted many times. The CDR3 DNA reads as TGTGCCAGCACCACGGGGACTAGTGGGAAGACCCAGTACTTC. Translation gives CASTTGTSGKTQYF. This chain uses TRBV6-2 or TRBV6-3 with TRBJ2-5; 8 bases map to TRBD2. Germline V lookup: CDR1 MNHEY, CDR2 SVGEGT. The V and J ends lost 7 bases and 6 bases, in that order; junction bases with no gene match: 10. The CDR3 sequence is 14 residues long.

This clonotype was counted many times. The chain employs TRBV29-1 and TRBJ1-1; D ambiguous. Germline V gene sequence: CDR1 SQVTM, CDR2 ANQGSEA. Between the trimmed V and J ends, which lost 4 bases and 1 base, there was a span of 10 bases. This CDR3 contains 13 residues. CDR3 sequence reads: CSVVSTPNTEAFF. The CDR3 bases are TGCAGCGTTGTTTCTACACCGAACACTGAAGCTTTCTTT.

V gene TRBV9 combines with J gene TRBJ2-5, with D possibly TRBD1 on 5 matching bases. CDR3 size: 14 residues. Per the germline V gene, CDR1 is SGDLS and CDR2 is YYNGEE. Trimming stripped 1 base from V and 4 bases from J, with 11 bases between. The CDR3 sequence is CASSVNPRGETQYF. The CDR3 coding sequence is TGTGCCAGCAGCGTAAACCCTAGGGGAGAGACCCAGTACTTC.

This clonotype was seen a few times. This rearrangement joins TRBV5-6 to TRBJ2-1; the match to TRBD1 covers 8 bases. The CDR3 covers 15 residues. Germline V CDR1 and CDR2: SGHDT, YYEEEE. Germline trimming cut 4 bases from V and 0 bases from J; bases unmatched to any gene: 3. The CDR3 loop is CASSRDRSSYNEQFF. CDR3 DNA sequence: TGTGCCAGCAGCCGGGACAGGAGCTCCTACAATGAGCAGTTCTTC.

This clonotype has at least ten counts. The chain uses TRBV20-1 and TRBJ1-5; D call uncertain. The CDR3 has 13 residues. Germline CDR1 is DFQATT and CDR2 is SNEGSKA (reference sequence). V was cut by 0 bases and J by 2 bases, with 5 bases left in between. Here the CDR3 reads CSARDGGNQPQHF. The DNA for the CDR3 is TGCAGTGCTAGAGATGGGGGCAATCAGCCCCAGCATTTT.

This clonotype was observed at least ten times. The gene calls are TRBV7-9 and TRBJ2-3; possible D gene TRBD1, 6 bases. Germline V CDR1 and CDR2: SEHNR, FQNEAQ (reference sequence). Trimming cost V 3 bases and J 0 bases, with 7 bases left between them. This CDR3 spans 14 amino acids. The CDR3 here is CASSFTGSTDTQYF. In DNA, the CDR3 is TGTGCCAGCAGCTTTACAGGGAGCACAGATACGCAGTATTTT.

This clonotype was detected a few times. The rearrangement joins TRBV7-2 to TRBJ2-1, with D perhaps matching TRBD2 (5 bases). V dropped 5 bases and J dropped 9 bases, with 17 bases sitting between them. Germline V gene lookup returns CDR1 SGHTA and CDR2 FQGNSA. This CDR3 region has 14 residues. The CDR3: CASSPELRAGEQFF. Here the CDR3 DNA reads TGTGCCAGCAGCCCGGAGTTGAGGGCCGGTGAGCAGTTCTTC.

DNA of the CDR3: TGTGCCAGCAGCCATACGGGGGAGGGGACTGAAGCTTTCTTT. This codes for CASSHTGEGTEAFF. The rearrangement uses TRBV3-1 and TRBJ1-1, with D maybe TRBD1 (5 bases). CDR1 LGHDT and CDR2 YNNKEL come from the germline V gene (reference sequence). V lost 3 bases to trimming and J lost 5 bases, with 13 bases between them. The CDR3 has 14 residues.

There are many counts of this clonotype. The chain recombines TRBV7-9 with TRBJ1-1, with D possibly being TRBD1 (5 bases). CDR3 length: 14 amino acids. V lost 5 bases and J 4 bases, leaving 14 bases between the germline ends. Germline V CDR1 and CDR2: SEHNR, FQNEAQ (reference sequence). The chain's CDR3 is CASSPWGGGTEAFF. DNA of the CDR3: TGTGCCAGCAGCCCATGGGGCGGGGGCACTGAAGCTTTCTTT.

A word on this clonotype: A much larger clone lies a single base off, so this may be a read error. J is TRBJ2-5 and V is TRBV4-1, with D perhaps matching TRBD2 (5 bases). V lost 2 bases and J 3 bases, leaving 13 bases between the germline ends. The CDR3 runs to 15 residues. CDR1 and CDR2 from the germline V gene are MGHRA and YSYEKL. This CDR3 is CASSQNNGLEETQYF. DNA for the CDR3: TGCGCCAGCAGCCAAAACAACGGACTCGAAGAGACCCAGTACTTC.